This T cell receptor (beta chain) came from a study of immune heterogeneity within non-small cell lung tumors. Template input, which was bulk tumor genomic DNA, totaled roughly 540 ng per sample. Widely spaced biopsies, several per primary tumor, were obtained at surgery. Curative surgery was performed on patients who had untreated, newly diagnosed non-small cell lung cancer. Multiplex PCR relied on 32 V and 13 J primers to amplify TCR beta CDR3. TCRdb re-called the multiplex PCR reads with MiXCR, one entry per CDR3 protein. The table lists fewer than 25,000 distinct CDR3 sequences, 27% of them singletons. Study-level findings and limits: The study found high-frequency T-cell receptor beta clonotypes largely distinct between individual patients. Recurring identical dominant CDR3 beta clonotypes were observed across tumor sites within a patient, together with site-unique high-frequency clones. Locally, T-cell clonality showed a moderate but significant correlation with tumor mutational burden measured at the same site (R about 0.34).

Deletions cut 2 bases from V and 5 bases from J, with 9 bases between. Looked up from germline, CDR1 is MNHNS and CDR2 is SASEGT. The CDR3 loop spans 13 amino acids. Regarding this clonotype: The antigen remains undetermined.

The sample was lung tumor tissue. The receptor comes from a man aged 40-55 years with non-small cell lung cancer. V is TRBV6-1 and J is TRBJ2-5; no reliable D call. CDR3 nucleotides: TGTGCCAGCAGTGAAAGGTTCATGGAGACCCAGTACTTC. The encoded protein is CASSERFMETQYF.